This T cell receptor beta chain was retrieved from a study of blood T cell repertoires in COVID-19. Study as a whole: The United States, Italy and Spain supplied acute and convalescent COVID-19 samples. The analysed material was cDNA or gDNA that came from T cells, B-cell-depleted T cells, or PBMCs.

One Seattle source followed patients from active infection through their disease course. This clone was observed a single time. Under the authors' procedure: Cell counts per sample came from amplifying reference gene primers. The repertoire was sequenced with immunoSEQ multiplex PCR; TCRdb's copy has only in-frame clones and lacks some. The V and J calls and clone size come from that table; D and trimming were worked out from the DNA. In the table there are 200,000 to 300,000 clones, approximately 86% of which are singletons. This CDR3 contains 14 residues. With 9 bases removed from V and 4 bases from J, the gap between germline ends came to 16 bases. Per germline, CDR1 LNHDA and CDR2 SQIVND (reference sequence).

The sample comprised peripheral blood. This TCR was recovered from a woman aged 55-69 years with COVID-19, enrolled during active disease. The chain uses TRBV19 and TRBJ1-5; D not resolved. The chain's CDR3 is CASTTGRINQPQHF. The CDR3 region has the DNA TGTGCCAGCACTACGGGAAGGATAAATCAGCCCCAGCATTTT.